The 16 T cell receptor beta chains reported below all come from one sample, sequenced in a study of cytomegalovirus exposure and HLA in healthy donors. A multiplex PCR was run with 60 Vbeta primers and 13 Jbeta primers. TCRdb's copy holds only in-frame clones and misses some; the assay was immunoSEQ multiplex PCR. Here the sample spans about 160,000 clones, 60% to 80% being singletons. Sequencing used PBMCs. The receptors shown here come from a man aged 18 to 30 in good health and CMV-seropositive.

This chain uses TRBV4-2 with TRBJ2-5; D gene uncertain. V was cut by 5 bases and J by 3 bases, with 4 bases left in between. In germline, CDR1 is LGHNA, CDR2 YNFKEQ. This CDR3 has 11 amino acids. The CDR3 DNA is TGTGCCAGCAGCAGAGAAGAGACCCAGTACTTC. It is translated as CASSREETQYF.

In its sample, this clone was seen a few times. The V gene is TRBV5-1, the J gene TRBJ2-2; TRBD2 might be the D (6 bases). Germline V gene sequence: CDR1 SGHRS, CDR2 YFSETQ. The CDR3 length is 16 residues. V dropped 0 bases and J dropped 2 bases, with 11 bases sitting between them. CDR3 in amino acids: CASSLDAGSNTGELFF. CDR3 in DNA: TGCGCCAGCAGCTTGGATGCGGGAAGTAACACCGGGGAGCTGTTTTTT. The full variable domain, with the rest looked up from reference TRBV5-1 and TRBJ2-2, is KAGVTQTPRYLIKTRGQQVTLSCSPISGHRSVSWYQQTPGQGLQFLFEYFSETQRNKGNFPGRFSGRQFSNSRSEMNVSTLELGDSALYLCASSLDAGSNTGELFFGEGSRLTVL.

The chain uses TRBV30 and TRBJ2-5; a weak D match, TRBD2 (6 bases). The length of the CDR3 is 14 residues. V lost 0 bases and J 1 base, leaving 9 bases between the germline ends. CDR1 is GTSNPN, CDR2 SVGIG, per germline (reference sequence). The CDR3 coding sequence is TGTGCCTGGAGTGTTGGGGGGAGCCAAGAGACCCAGTACTTC. Its protein product is CAWSVGGSQETQYF.

This clone occurred once. The chain joins TRBV7-2 to TRBJ1-1, with D uncertain. The germline V gene has CDR1 SGHTA and CDR2 FQGNSA. This CDR3 has 13 amino acids. Trimming took off 3 bases at V and 0 bases at J, with 5 bases between the two ends. The CDR3 spells CASSFSLNTEAFF. CDR3 nucleotides: TGTGCCAGCAGCTTTTCTCTGAACACTGAAGCTTTCTTT.

This clone was counted a single time. This chain connects TRBV15 to TRBJ1-6, with D perhaps TRBD1 (6 bases). Trimming shortened V by 1 base and J by 9 bases, and 19 bases separated the two germline ends. The length of the CDR3 is 17 residues. Germline values: CDR1 LNHNV, CDR2 YYDKDF (reference sequence). The CDR3 protein is CATSRGGLGALSSPLHF. CDR3 sequence (DNA): TGTGCCACCAGCAGAGGGGGGTTGGGGGCGCTGAGTTCACCCCTCCACTTT.

This chain uses TRBV2 with TRBJ1-2; no reliable D call. The CDR3 length is 12 residues. The germline CDR1 and CDR2 sequences are SNHLY and FYNNEI. Trimming shortened V by 2 bases and J by 8 bases, and 9 bases separated the two germline ends. The CDR3 nucleotides are TGTGCCAGCAGTGAATTCGGGAGAGGCTACACCTTC. It specifies CASSEFGRGYTF.

This chain joins TRBV30 and TRBJ2-1, with D possibly matching TRBD2 (5 bases). Per the germline V gene, CDR1 is GTSNPN and CDR2 is SVGIG (reference sequence). The V gene lost 7 bases and the J gene lost 5 bases, with 12 bases spanning the gap. This CDR3 has 12 residues. The CDR3 DNA sequence: TGTGCCTTCTCGGGCGGGCACAATGAGCAGTTCTTC. This translates into CAFSGGHNEQFF.

The chain couples TRBV21-1 to TRBJ2-2; TRBD1 is taken as the D call from the table, unchecked against the DNA. TRBV21-1 is marked as a pseudogene. The CDR3 consists of 14 residues. CDR3 region: CASSDPGDTGELFF. In nucleotides, the CDR3 is TGTGCCAGCAGCGACCCAGGGGACACCGGGGAGCTGTTTTTT.

This clone was detected only once. The gene calls are TRBV5-1 and TRBJ1-6; TRBD1 matches 8 bases. The junction had 4 bases not matched to a gene; V was cut back by 2 bases and J by 3 bases. Germline V lookup: CDR1 SGHRS, CDR2 YFSETQ. The CDR3 is made up of 16 amino acids. The CDR3 reads CASSFSGTGYNSPLHF. CDR3 nucleotides: TGCGCCAGCAGCTTCTCCGGGACAGGCTATAATTCACCCCTCCACTTT. Full variable domain (remainder filled in from reference TRBV5-1 and TRBJ1-6): KAGVTQTPRYLIKTRGQQVTLSCSPISGHRSVSWYQQTPGQGLQFLFEYFSETQRNKGNFPGRFSGRQFSNSRSEMNVSTLELGDSALYLCASSFSGTGYNSPLHFGNGTRLTVT.

The rearrangement links TRBV27 to TRBJ2-5, with 7 nucleotides matching TRBD1. In germline, CDR1 is MNHEY, CDR2 SMNVEV (reference sequence). This CDR3 is built from 14 residues. Trimming cost V 4 bases and J 1 base; bases outside gene matches: 3. This chain's CDR3 is CASSSRDSQETQYF. The CDR3 bases are TGTGCCAGCAGTTCCCGGGACAGCCAAGAGACCCAGTACTTC.

The rearrangement links TRBV9 to TRBJ1-5; a possible D gene is TRBD1 (5 bases). Germline V gives CDR1 SGDLS, CDR2 YYNGEE. V shed 2 bases and J shed 3 bases, with 12 bases lying between them. CDR3 length: 15 residues. The CDR3 spells CASSVGGGINQPQHF. The CDR3 DNA reads as TGTGCCAGCAGCGTCGGGGGGGGTATCAATCAGCCCCAGCATTTT.

This rearrangement joins TRBV5-4 to TRBJ2-1; 7 bases are a match to TRBD2. Trimming took 4 bases from V and 9 from J; bases not matched to a gene: 7. The CDR3 is 13 amino acids. Germline values: CDR1 SGHNT, CDR2 YYREEE (reference sequence). This CDR3 is CASSSGVAGEQFF. The CDR3 region has the DNA TGTGCCAGCAGCAGCGGGGTAGCGGGTGAGCAGTTCTTC.

The V gene is TRBV5-5, the J gene TRBJ2-7; TRBD1 might be the D (6 bases). This CDR3 has 12 residues. Germline CDR1 and CDR2: SGHKS and YYEKEE (reference sequence). V was trimmed by 1 base and J by 4 bases, leaving 6 bases between them. CDR3 amino acids: CASSLTGYEQYF. The CDR3 coding sequence is TGTGCCAGCAGCTTGACAGGGTACGAGCAGTACTTC.

The chain recombines TRBV10-1 with TRBJ2-7; TRBD1 might be the D (5 bases). The germline V and J ends were trimmed by 2 bases and 5 bases, with 13 bases remaining between them. The germline gives CDR1 WNHNN, CDR2 SYGVQD (reference sequence). The CDR3 has 14 amino acids. The CDR3 spells CASSEARVADEQYF. CDR3 bases: TGCGCCAGCAGTGAGGCCAGGGTCGCCGACGAGCAGTACTTC.

CDR3 sequence: CASSQDRGQDYNEQFF. The CDR3 nucleotides are TGTGCCAGCAGCCAAGATAGGGGACAGGATTACAATGAGCAGTTCTTC. The chain joins TRBV4-2 to TRBJ2-1, with TRBD1 matching 8 bases. The germline V gene has CDR1 LGHNA and CDR2 YNFKEQ. V dropped 0 bases and J dropped 4; count of bases not matched to a gene: 5. This CDR3 contains 16 residues.

A word on this clone: The sample holds other DNA sequences that translate to the same CDR3. V and J are TRBV6-5 and TRBJ2-7; weak D call: TRBD2 (6 bases). Trimming stripped 6 bases from V and 1 base from J, with 10 bases between. Germline lookup yields CDR1 MNHEY and CDR2 SVGAGI. The CDR3 contains 13 residues. CDR3 protein: CASSRGGSYEQYF. CDR3 sequence (DNA): TGTGCCAGCAGCCGTGGGGGGTCCTACGAGCAGTACTTC.